Presented here are 25 T cell receptor beta chains from one specimen sequenced in a study of cytomegalovirus exposure and HLA in healthy donors. PCR was performed using 60 Vbeta and 13 Jbeta primers. Libraries were prepared by immunoSEQ multiplex PCR; TCRdb keeps only in-frame clonotypes and omits some of them. This table holds roughly 130,000 clones, less than 85% found once. The specimen sequenced was PBMCs. These receptors originate from a male donor in good health and CMV-seronegative.

This CDR3 is CASSFGRASPNEQFF. The CDR3, as DNA: TGTGCCAGCAGCTTCGGGCGGGCAAGTCCCAATGAGCAGTTCTTC. V usage is TRBV11-3 and J usage is TRBJ2-1; D might be TRBD2 (5 bases). The CDR3 is 15 residues long. Trimming took 3 bases from V and 6 from J, leaving 15 bases between them. CDR1 is SGHNT and CDR2 is YENEEA in the germline V gene.

J is TRBJ1-1 and V is TRBV5-1, with 11 bases that match TRBD1. V lost 6 bases and J lost 4; bases outside the gene matches: 5. Germline lookup yields CDR1 SGHRS and CDR2 YFSETQ. The CDR3 loop spans 14 amino acids. DNA of the CDR3: TGCGCCAGCATGACGGGGACAGGGGGCACTGAAGCTTTCTTT. It translates to CASMTGTGGTEAFF.

The V call is TRBV5-6, the J call TRBJ1-6; D is undetermined. The CDR3 has 15 residues. Trimming pared 4 bases from V and 9 bases from J, leaving 17 bases between. The V gene's germline CDR1 is SGHDT and CDR2 YYEEEE. CDR3 residues: CASSLTGGFGSPLHF. CDR3 bases: TGTGCCAGCAGCCTAACGGGAGGGTTCGGTTCACCCCTCCACTTT. Based on the CDR3 plus reference TRBV5-6 and TRBJ1-6, the full variable domain is DAGVTQSPTHLIKTRGQQVTLRCSPKSGHDTVSWYQQALGQGPQFIFQYYEEEERQRGNFPDRFSGHQFPNYSSELNVNALLLGDSALYLCASSLTGGFGSPLHFGNGTRLTVT.

J is TRBJ1-5 and V is TRBV19; 7 positions match TRBD1. Losses at the gene ends were 3 bases for V and 0 bases for J; bases not matched to a gene: 5. In germline, CDR1 is LNHDA, CDR2 SQIVND (reference sequence). The CDR3 totals 16 residues. The DNA of the CDR3 is TGTGCCAGTAGTATGGAGACAGGGAGTAGCAATCAGCCCCAGCATTTT. Amino acids: CASSMETGSSNQPQHF.

V and J are TRBV25-1 and TRBJ2-2; TRBD1 matches at 9 bases. The CDR3 covers 16 residues. In germline, CDR1 is MGHDK, CDR2 SYGVNS. V was clipped by 3 bases and J by 5 bases; unmatched bases: 7. The CDR3 sequence is CASSDPRQGGTGELFF. Written as DNA, the CDR3 is TGTGCCAGCAGTGACCCCAGACAGGGGGGAACCGGGGAGCTGTTTTTT.

The CDR3 reads CTSSQTGAPWGYTF. For the CDR3, the DNA is TGCACCAGCAGCCAGACAGGGGCCCCTTGGGGCTACACCTTC. The chain recombines TRBV1 with TRBJ1-2; the DNA was not compared with TRBD1, the D call given in the table. TRBV1 is marked as a pseudogene. The CDR3 is made up of 14 amino acids.

The rearrangement joins TRBV30 to TRBJ2-6; the D gene is possibly TRBD1 (5 bases). CDR3 length equals 14 residues. Trimming took off 6 bases at V and 0 bases at J, with 9 bases between the two ends. CDR1 is GTSNPN, CDR2 SVGIG, per germline (reference sequence). The DNA for the CDR3 is TGTGCCTGCTCCAGGGTCTCTGGGGCCAACGTCCTGACTTTC. Its protein product is CACSRVSGANVLTF.

The chain couples TRBV10-3 to TRBJ1-3; D may be TRBD1 (6 bases). With 10 bases removed from V and 2 bases from J, the gap between germline ends came to 21 bases. The CDR3 loop spans 16 amino acids. Germline CDR1 and CDR2: ENHRY and SYGVKD. The chain's CDR3 is CATTYDFTGTGNTIYF. The CDR3 nucleotides read TGTGCCACCACCTATGACTTTACAGGGACTGGAAACACCATATATTTT.

This chain connects TRBV11-3 to TRBJ2-2, with D tentatively TRBD1 (7 bases). Trimming pared 5 bases from V and 7 bases from J, leaving 17 bases between. CDR1 is SGHNT, CDR2 YENEEA, per germline. CDR3 length: 15 amino acids. This CDR3 reads CASSPTQGGDGELFF. Here the CDR3 DNA reads TGTGCCAGCAGCCCCACCCAGGGGGGAGACGGGGAGCTGTTTTTT.

The V gene is TRBV6-1, the J gene TRBJ1-5, with D possibly TRBD1 on 5 matching bases. The germline V gene has CDR1 MNHNS and CDR2 SASEGT. CDR3 length: 18 amino acids. V lost 4 bases, J lost 3 bases, and 22 bases lay in between. Here the CDR3 DNA reads TGTGCCAGCAGTGCCTCCCCAGTCCGGGGGACCCTCAATCAGCCCCAGCATTTT. Translated, it gives CASSASPVRGTLNQPQHF.

V is TRBV11-1 and J is TRBJ2-1, with TRBD2 identical over 7 bases. The CDR3 runs 14 residues. Germline V CDR1 and CDR2: SGHAT, FQDESV (reference sequence). J lost 4 bases, V lost 5 bases, and 5 bases had no gene match. CDR3 in DNA: TGTGCCAGCAGCAACCGGGACTATTACAATGAGCAGTTCTTC. It specifies CASSNRDYYNEQFF.

The gene calls are TRBV19 and TRBJ2-5; 7 nucleotides line up with TRBD2. The J call is in doubt because the DNA end fits TRBJ2-7 better. This CDR3 has 15 residues. Germline CDR1 is LNHDA and CDR2 is SQIVND (reference sequence). The CDR3 sequence: CASSIQPSGTYEQYF. In DNA form, the CDR3 reads TGTGCCAGTAGTATTCAGCCTAGCGGAACCTACGAGCAGTACTTC.

The V call is TRBV4-1, the J call TRBJ2-7; D might be TRBD1 (6 bases). Germline CDR1 is MGHRA and CDR2 is YSYEKL. V was cut by 4 bases and J by 4 bases, with 20 bases left in between. CDR3 length equals 16 residues. CDR3 nucleotides: TGCGCCAGCAGCCTCGAGGGGGACCCCAAGGTTTACGAGCAGTACTTC. The encoded protein is CASSLEGDPKVYEQYF.

V and J are TRBV7-2 and TRBJ2-7; 8 bases are a match to TRBD1. This CDR3 comprises 15 residues. The V segment lost 8 bases and the J segment 2 bases; nucleotides outside the gene matches: 11. Germline V gene data show CDR1 as SGHTA and CDR2 as FQGNSA. In DNA, the CDR3 is TGTGCCAGCCTTACCCGGACAGGGAATACCTACGAGCAGTACTTC. It is translated as CASLTRTGNTYEQYF. Filled out from reference TRBV7-2 and TRBJ2-7, the complete variable domain reads GAGVSQSPSNKVTEKGKDVELRCDPISGHTALYWYRQSLGQGLEFLIYFQGNSAPDKSGLPSDRFSAERTGGSVSTLTIQRTQQEDSAVYLCASLTRTGNTYEQYFGPGTRLTVT.

The gene calls are TRBV25-1 and TRBJ2-7; D is unclear. The length of the CDR3 is 13 residues. V shed 8 bases and J shed 2 bases, with 13 bases lying between them. Germline V gene lookup returns CDR1 MGHDK and CDR2 SYGVNS. CDR3 in amino acids: CASARIAAYEQYF. In DNA form, the CDR3 reads TGTGCCAGCGCCCGAATTGCGGCCTACGAGCAGTACTTC.

The V and J genes are TRBV5-4 and TRBJ1-6; weak D call: TRBD1 (6 bases). This CDR3 contains 16 residues. Germline V CDR1 and CDR2: SGHNT, YYREEE (reference sequence). The V end lost 2 bases, the J end lost 0 bases, and 9 bases lay between the germline ends. This CDR3 reads CASSFTGSSYNSPLHF. CDR3 nucleotides: TGTGCCAGCAGCTTCACAGGGAGCTCCTATAATTCACCCCTCCACTTT.

This clone was found a few times. J is TRBJ2-5 and V is TRBV2; D may be TRBD2 (5 bases). There are 13 residues in the CDR3. Germline V lookup: CDR1 SNHLY, CDR2 FYNNEI. V was clipped by 4 bases and J by 3 bases, with 9 bases between them. DNA of the CDR3: TGTGCCAGCAGTGGTGACGGGAAAGAGACCCAGTACTTC. It specifies CASSGDGKETQYF.

This rearrangement joins TRBV9 to TRBJ2-1; TRBD2 matches at 12 bases. The CDR3 is 18 amino acids. V shed 4 bases and J 2 bases; nucleotides not matched to a gene: 10. Germline V CDR1 and CDR2: SGDLS, YYNGEE. The CDR3 coding sequence is TGTGCCAGCAGCCCTCGACTAGCGGGGGCCCCGGCCTACAATGAGCAGTTCTTC. Its protein product is CASSPRLAGAPAYNEQFF.

Concerning this clone: Other DNA variants within this sample encode the same CDR3. This chain joins TRBV5-1 and TRBJ1-3; 10 nucleotides line up with TRBD1. Trimming at V came to 5 bases and at J to 1 base, leaving 3 bases not matched to a gene. Germline V lookup: CDR1 SGHRS, CDR2 YFSETQ. The CDR3 runs to 15 residues. Written as DNA, the CDR3 is TGCGCCAGCAGACGGGACAGGGGATCTGGAAACACCATATATTTT. This sequence encodes CASRRDRGSGNTIYF.

V usage is TRBV6-5 and J usage is TRBJ1-5; D uncertain. The CDR3 is made up of 13 amino acids. V was shortened by 8 bases and J by 3 bases, with 11 bases between the two germline ends. Germline loops: CDR1 MNHEY, CDR2 SVGAGI. CDR3: CASRGGYNQPQHF. The CDR3 DNA follows: TGTGCCAGCCGCGGAGGGTACAATCAGCCCCAGCATTTT.

There are a few counts of this clone. The V and J genes are TRBV10-1 and TRBJ1-2; 8 bases map to TRBD1. Germline V gene sequence: CDR1 WNHNN, CDR2 SYGVQD (reference sequence). V was clipped by 2 bases and J by 7 bases; unmatched bases: 6. The CDR3 covers 14 residues. The CDR3 is CASSEDRGVSGYTF. The CDR3 coding sequence is TGCGCCAGCAGTGAGGACAGGGGAGTCTCTGGCTACACCTTC.

The J gene is TRBJ1-6, the V gene TRBV19; D gene unclear. There are 14 residues in the CDR3. Per the germline V gene, CDR1 is LNHDA and CDR2 is SQIVND (reference sequence). The ends were cut back, 3 bases at V and 14 bases at J, with 17 bases in the middle. The CDR3 DNA sequence: TGTGCCAGTAGTATCAGGTCACAGCCAGTCACCCTCCACTTT. It specifies CASSIRSQPVTLHF.

As DNA, the CDR3 is TGTGCCAGCAGCTTAGACCAGGGGATTTCCTATAATTCACCCCTCCACTTT. It translates to CASSLDQGISYNSPLHF. The chain uses TRBV7-9 and TRBJ1-6; D is possibly TRBD1 (6 bases). The germline V gene encodes CDR1 SEHNR and CDR2 FQNEAQ (reference sequence). Trimming stripped 1 base from V and 1 base from J, with 11 bases between. There are 17 residues in the CDR3.

On this clone: Within the sample, other DNA sequences also encode this same CDR3. The chain joins TRBV18 to TRBJ2-7, with a possible D match to TRBD1 (6 bases). Germline-derived CDR1 and CDR2 are KGHSH and LQKENI. This CDR3 is built from 16 residues. V was clipped by 2 bases and J by 0 bases, with 14 bases between them. CDR3 amino acids: CASSPGSLQGSYEQYF. CDR3 nucleotides: TGTGCCAGCTCACCAGGATCATTACAGGGCTCCTACGAGCAGTACTTC.

The CDR3 spells CASSFSDRAETQYF. CDR3 nucleotides: TGTGCCAGCAGCTTTTCGGACAGGGCAGAGACCCAGTACTTC. The chain is built from TRBV9 and TRBJ2-5; TRBD1 aligns across 8 bases. Trimming cost V 4 bases and J 4 bases; bases outside gene matches: 6. Germline values: CDR1 SGDLS, CDR2 YYNGEE. The CDR3 has 14 residues. The whole variable domain, filled in from reference TRBV9 and TRBJ2-5, reads DSGVTQTPKHLITATGQRVTLRCSPRSGDLSVYWYQQSLDQGLQFLIQYYNGEERAKGNILERFSAQQFPDLHSELNLSSLELGDSALYFCASSFSDRAETQYFGPGTRLLVL.